These T cell receptor beta chains were read from a single sample in a study of identifying expanded T cells in peripheral blood. The protocol was immunoSEQ multiplex PCR, while the TCRdb copy is restricted to in-frame clones and leaves out a portion. The table records 75,000 to 90,000 clones, roughly 90% of them present only once. Sample: blood. The receptor set was obtained from a person aged 18 to 75 in good health. The conserved cysteine and the conserved F or W are not part of the CDR3 here. Part of the rows lack a size; the others show once, few, many or a class for expanded clones.

V gene,J gene,clone size,CDR3 protein
TRBV2,TRBJ2-5,.,ASSVRAETQY
TRBV5-3,TRBJ1-2,.,ARSWKGNYGYT
TRBV7-6,TRBJ1-6,.,ASSLGPPNSPLH
TRBV5-1,TRBJ2-2,.,ASSDRVGTGELF
TRBV11-3,TRBJ1-2,.,ASSLSQVYGYT
TRBV5-1,TRBJ2-4,.,ASSLGFGGQY
TRBV5-1,TRBJ1-1,.,ASSFYGVLGTEAF
TRBV19,TRBJ1-2,.,ASSIVGNYGYT
TRBV5-1,TRBJ1-2,.,ASSFFGGNRGVDYGYT
TRBV11-2,TRBJ1-2,.,AYQGGNGYT
TRBV19,TRBJ1-3,.,ASRQVFSSGNTIY
TRBV7-9,TRBJ1-2,.,ASSLQGFDYGYT
TRBV19,TRBJ2-1,.,ASKKGGSSYNEQF
TRBV18,TRBJ2-3,.,ASSPPAADTQY
TRBV7-8,TRBJ1-5,.,ASSLLTGQGRQPQH
TRBV14,TRBJ1-1,.,ASSPADAIPEAF
TRBV11-3,TRBJ2-7,.,ASSSSASGTYEQY
TRBV11-3,TRBJ2-5,.,ASSLDPGDRTD
TRBV27,TRBJ2-2,.,ASSFFRGANTGELF
TRBV5-1,TRBJ2-2,.,ASSLGGTPGTGELF
TRBV5-1,TRBJ2-1,.,ASSLDSGGATTTNEQF
TRBV5-6,TRBJ1-2,.,ASNRAGRTSHGYT
TRBV6-5,TRBJ1-3,.,ASSYSSTAGNTIY
TRBV5-1,TRBJ2-1,.,ASSLGNLGVLLNEQF
TRBV30,TRBJ1-2,.,AWSVFLGYGYT
TRBV10-3,TRBJ1-1,.,AIREGATEAF
TRBV5-1,TRBJ1-3,few,ASSLDAGDGNTIY
TRBV21-1,TRBJ2-6,.,ASSPGGAGANVLT
TRBV6-5,TRBJ2-2,.,ASSYIRGQETGELF
TRBV6-5,TRBJ1-3,once,ASRGQLISGNTIY
TRBV4-1,TRBJ1-5,.,ASSQDTGGQPQH
TRBV11-3,TRBJ2-1,.,ASSSGVDVYNEQF
TRBV18,TRBJ2-1,.,ASSPSGNEQF
TRBV7-8,TRBJ1-1,.,ASSLGRYNGGTEAF
TRBV5-1,TRBJ1-2,.,ASSGPAAVGYT
TRBV19,TRBJ1-5,.,ASSAPGLGNQPQH
TRBV4-2,TRBJ2-7,.,ASSQGGTERAHSYEQY
TRBV7-9,TRBJ1-1,.,ASSLAGPRMNTEAF
TRBV12-1,TRBJ2-5,.,ASSFAPGLAGVETQY
TRBV27,TRBJ2-7,.,ASSSPSEGNEQY
TRBV5-6,TRBJ2-1,.,ASSSGLGNEQF
TRBV27,TRBJ2-5,once,ASSRTSRYQETQY
TRBV7-3,TRBJ1-1,.,ASSVHRDSEAF
TRBV4-1,TRBJ2-7,.,ASSHPGGLAGTYEQY
TRBV7-9,TRBJ2-3,.,ASSQSTDTQY
TRBV13,TRBJ1-1,.,ASSYQGRGSGAF
TRBV11-2,TRBJ1-2,.,ASSLGFDGGYT
TRBV6-1,TRBJ1-2,.,ASTPGGNFNYGYT
TRBV15,TRBJ1-1,.,ATSRALDRGVRNTEAF
TRBV19,TRBJ1-4,.,ASSRRQGVSEKLF
TRBV20-1,TRBJ1-4,.,SAPGNEKLF